The source of this T cell receptor (beta chain) is a study of early T cells in non-severe SARS-CoV-2 infection. Looking at the study overall: From unsorted whole blood, bulk RNA was sequenced, and the chains remained unpaired.

Each single cDNA molecule received a unique molecular identifier. From the 5' RACE reads, TCRdb called clonotypes with MiXCR, one entry per CDR3 protein. Of roughly 28,000 distinct CDR3 sequences listed, 3.5% to 4.5% are singletons. Trimming took 3 bases from V and 6 from J; bases not matched to a gene: 8. The V gene's germline CDR1 is SQVTM and CDR2 ANQGSEA. The CDR3 has 14 residues. The sample holds many counts of this clonotype. Specimen: whole blood. This chain connects TRBV29-1 to TRBJ2-3; 8 nucleotides agree with TRBD2. This receptor was identified in an adult who was a healthcare worker with PCR-confirmed SARS-CoV-2 infection or an uninfected control (not recorded which). The CDR3 DNA follows: TGCAGCGTTGATGGTCCCCCTAGCGGGGATACGCAGTATTTT. Amino acids: CSVDGPPSGDTQYF.